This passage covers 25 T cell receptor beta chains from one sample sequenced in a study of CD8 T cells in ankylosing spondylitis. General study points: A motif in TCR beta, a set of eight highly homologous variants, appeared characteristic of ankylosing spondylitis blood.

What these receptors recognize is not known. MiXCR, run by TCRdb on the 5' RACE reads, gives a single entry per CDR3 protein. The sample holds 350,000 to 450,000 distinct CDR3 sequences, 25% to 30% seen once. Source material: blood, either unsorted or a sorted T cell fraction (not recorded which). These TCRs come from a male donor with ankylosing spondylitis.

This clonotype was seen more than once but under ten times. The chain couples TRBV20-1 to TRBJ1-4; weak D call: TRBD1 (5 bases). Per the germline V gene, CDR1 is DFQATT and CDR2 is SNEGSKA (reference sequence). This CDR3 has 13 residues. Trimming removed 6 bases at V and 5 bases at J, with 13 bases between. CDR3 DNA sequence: TGCAGTGCCCCAGGGTCGGGAAATGAAAAACTGTTTTTT. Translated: CSAPGSGNEKLFF.

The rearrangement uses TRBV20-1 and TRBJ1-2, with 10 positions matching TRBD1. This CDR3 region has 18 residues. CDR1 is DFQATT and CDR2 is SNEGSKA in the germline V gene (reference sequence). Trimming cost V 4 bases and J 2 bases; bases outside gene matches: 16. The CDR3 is CSATQGSPRDRGNYGYTF. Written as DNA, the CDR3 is TGCAGTGCTACCCAGGGAAGCCCCCGGGACAGGGGCAACTATGGCTACACCTTC.

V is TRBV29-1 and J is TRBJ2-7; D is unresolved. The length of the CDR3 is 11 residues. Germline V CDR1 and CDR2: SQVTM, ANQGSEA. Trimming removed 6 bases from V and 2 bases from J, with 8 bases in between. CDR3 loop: CSVSGAYEQYF. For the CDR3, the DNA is TGCAGCGTATCTGGGGCCTACGAGCAGTACTTC.

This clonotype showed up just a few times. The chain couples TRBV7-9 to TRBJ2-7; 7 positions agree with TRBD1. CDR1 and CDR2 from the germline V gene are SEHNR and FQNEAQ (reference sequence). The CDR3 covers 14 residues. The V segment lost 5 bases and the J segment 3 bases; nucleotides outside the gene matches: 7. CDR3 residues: CASSPGTEIYEQYV. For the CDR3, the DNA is TGTGCCAGCAGCCCAGGGACAGAAATCTACGAGCAGTACGTC.

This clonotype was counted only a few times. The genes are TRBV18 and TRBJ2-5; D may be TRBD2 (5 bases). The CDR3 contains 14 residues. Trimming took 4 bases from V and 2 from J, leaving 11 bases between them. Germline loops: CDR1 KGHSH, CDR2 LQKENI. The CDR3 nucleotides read TGTGCCAGCTCACGGGGAGTCGAACAAGAGACCCAGTACTTC. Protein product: CASSRGVEQETQYF.

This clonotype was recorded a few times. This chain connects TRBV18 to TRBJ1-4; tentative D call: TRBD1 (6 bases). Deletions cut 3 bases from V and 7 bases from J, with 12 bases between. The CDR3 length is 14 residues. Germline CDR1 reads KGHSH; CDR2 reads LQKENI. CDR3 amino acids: CASSPRQESEKLFF. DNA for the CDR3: TGTGCCAGCTCACCCCGACAGGAGAGTGAAAAACTGTTTTTT. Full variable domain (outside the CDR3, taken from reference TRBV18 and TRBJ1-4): NAGVMQNPRHLVRRRGQEARLRCSPMKGHSHVYWYRQLPEEGLKFMVYLQKENIIDESGMPKERFSAEFPKEGPSILRIQQVVRGDSAAYFCASSPRQESEKLFFGSGTQLSVL.

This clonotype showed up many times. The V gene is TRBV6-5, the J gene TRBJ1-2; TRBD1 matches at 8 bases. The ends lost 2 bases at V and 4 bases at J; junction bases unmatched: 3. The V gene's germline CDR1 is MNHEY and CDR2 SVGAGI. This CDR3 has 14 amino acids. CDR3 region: CASSYADRVYGYTF. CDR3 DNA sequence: TGTGCCAGCAGTTACGCGGACAGGGTCTATGGCTACACCTTC.

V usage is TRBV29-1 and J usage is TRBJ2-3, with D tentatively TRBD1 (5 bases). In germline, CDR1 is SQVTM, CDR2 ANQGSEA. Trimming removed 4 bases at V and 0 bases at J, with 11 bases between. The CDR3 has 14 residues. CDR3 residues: CSVAPDSSTDTQYF. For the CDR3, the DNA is TGCAGCGTTGCTCCTGACAGTAGCACAGATACGCAGTATTTT.

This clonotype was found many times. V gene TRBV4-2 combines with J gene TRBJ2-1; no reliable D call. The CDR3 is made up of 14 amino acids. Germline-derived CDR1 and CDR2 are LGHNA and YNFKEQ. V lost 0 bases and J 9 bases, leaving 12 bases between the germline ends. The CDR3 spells CASSQDFRKGEQFF. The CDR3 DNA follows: TGTGCCAGCAGCCAAGATTTCCGTAAGGGTGAGCAGTTCTTC.

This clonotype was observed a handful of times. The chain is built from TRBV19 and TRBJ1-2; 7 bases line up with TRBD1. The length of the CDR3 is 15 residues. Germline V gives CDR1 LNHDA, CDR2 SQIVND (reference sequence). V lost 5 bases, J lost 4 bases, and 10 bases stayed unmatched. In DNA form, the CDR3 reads TGTGCCAGTAGTGGCGGGACAGCCCGAATCTATGGCTACACCTTC. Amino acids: CASSGGTARIYGYTF.

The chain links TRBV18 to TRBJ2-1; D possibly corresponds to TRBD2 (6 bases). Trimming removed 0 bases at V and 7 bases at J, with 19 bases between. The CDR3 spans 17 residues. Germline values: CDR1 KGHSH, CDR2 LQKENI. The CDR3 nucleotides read TGTGCCAGCTCACCACCGAGCCTAGCCCTCGGAGGGAATGAGCAGTTCTTC. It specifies CASSPPSLALGGNEQFF.

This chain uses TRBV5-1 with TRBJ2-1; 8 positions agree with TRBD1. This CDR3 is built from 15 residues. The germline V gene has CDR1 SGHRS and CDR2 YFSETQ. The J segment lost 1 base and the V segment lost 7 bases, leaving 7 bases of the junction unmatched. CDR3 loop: CASCWGQASYNEQFF. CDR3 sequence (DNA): TGCGCCAGCTGTTGGGGACAGGCATCCTACAATGAGCAGTTCTTC.

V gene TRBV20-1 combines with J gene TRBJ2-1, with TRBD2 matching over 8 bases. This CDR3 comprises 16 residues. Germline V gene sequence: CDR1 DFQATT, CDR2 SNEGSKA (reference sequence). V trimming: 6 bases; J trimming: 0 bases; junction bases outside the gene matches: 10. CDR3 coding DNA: TGCAGTGCGTTAGGGGCGGGAGGCCGCTCCTACAATGAGCAGTTCTTC. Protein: CSALGAGGRSYNEQFF.

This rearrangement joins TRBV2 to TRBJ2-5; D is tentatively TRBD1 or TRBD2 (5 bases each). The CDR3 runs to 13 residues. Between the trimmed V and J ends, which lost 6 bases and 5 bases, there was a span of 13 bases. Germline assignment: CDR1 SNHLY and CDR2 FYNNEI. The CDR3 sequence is CASRGPVLETQYF. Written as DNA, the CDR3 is TGTGCCAGCAGGGGACCCGTCTTGGAGACCCAGTACTTC.

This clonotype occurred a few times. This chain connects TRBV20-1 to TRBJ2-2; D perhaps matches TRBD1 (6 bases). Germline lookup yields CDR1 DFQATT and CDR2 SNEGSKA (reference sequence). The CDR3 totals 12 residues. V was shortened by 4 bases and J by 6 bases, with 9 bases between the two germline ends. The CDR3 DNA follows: TGCAGTGCTACCAGGGGTTCCGGGGAGCTGTTTTTT. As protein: CSATRGSGELFF.

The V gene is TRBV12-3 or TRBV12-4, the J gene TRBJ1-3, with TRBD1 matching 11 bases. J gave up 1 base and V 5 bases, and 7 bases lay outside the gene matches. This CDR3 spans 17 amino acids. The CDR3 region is CASSPSGTGGSGNTIYF. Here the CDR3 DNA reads TGTGCCAGCAGTCCGTCCGGGACAGGGGGTTCTGGAAACACCATATATTTT.

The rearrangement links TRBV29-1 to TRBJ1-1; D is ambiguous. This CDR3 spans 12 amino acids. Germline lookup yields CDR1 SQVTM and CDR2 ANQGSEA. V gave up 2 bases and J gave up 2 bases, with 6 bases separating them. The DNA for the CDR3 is TGCAGCGTTGAAATAGGTAACACTGAAGCTTTCTTT. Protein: CSVEIGNTEAFF.

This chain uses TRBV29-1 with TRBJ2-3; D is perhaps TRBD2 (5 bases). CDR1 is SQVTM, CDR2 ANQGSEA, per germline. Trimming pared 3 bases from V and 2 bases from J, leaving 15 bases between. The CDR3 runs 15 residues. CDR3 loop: CSVDGLEYNTDTQYF. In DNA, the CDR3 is TGCAGCGTTGACGGACTCGAATACAACACAGATACGCAGTATTTT.

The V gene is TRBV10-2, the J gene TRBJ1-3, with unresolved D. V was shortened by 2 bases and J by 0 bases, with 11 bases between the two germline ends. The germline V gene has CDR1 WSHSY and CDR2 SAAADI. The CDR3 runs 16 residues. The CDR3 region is CASSETPERSGNTIYF. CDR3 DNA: TGCGCCAGCAGTGAGACCCCGGAGCGCTCTGGAAACACCATATATTTT.

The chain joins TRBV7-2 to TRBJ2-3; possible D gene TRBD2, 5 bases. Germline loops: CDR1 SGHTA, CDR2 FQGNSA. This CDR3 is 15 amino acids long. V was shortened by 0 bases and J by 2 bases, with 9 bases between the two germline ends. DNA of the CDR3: TGTGCCAGCAGCTTAGCGGCCGGGAACACAGATACGCAGTATTTT. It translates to CASSLAAGNTDTQYF.

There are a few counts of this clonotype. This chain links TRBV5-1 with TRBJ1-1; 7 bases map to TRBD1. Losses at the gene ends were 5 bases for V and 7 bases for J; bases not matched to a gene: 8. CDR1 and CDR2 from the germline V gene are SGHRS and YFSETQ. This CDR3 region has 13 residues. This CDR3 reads CASRIDRVDEAFF. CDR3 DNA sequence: TGCGCCAGCAGAATCGACAGGGTAGATGAAGCTTTCTTT.

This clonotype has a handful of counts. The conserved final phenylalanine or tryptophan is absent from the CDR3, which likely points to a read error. The chain's CDR3 is CASSAGSFTEAFL. CDR3 nucleotide sequence: TGTGCCAGCAGTGCCGGGAGCTTCACTGAAGCTTTCCTT. This rearrangement joins TRBV12-3 or TRBV12-4 to TRBJ1-1; D is unclear. This CDR3 contains 13 residues. With 5 bases removed from V and 4 bases from J, the gap between germline ends came to 11 bases.

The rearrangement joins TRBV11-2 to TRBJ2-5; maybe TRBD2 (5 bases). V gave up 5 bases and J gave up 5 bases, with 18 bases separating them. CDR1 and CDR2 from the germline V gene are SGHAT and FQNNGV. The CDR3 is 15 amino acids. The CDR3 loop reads CASSPRVGDRETQYF. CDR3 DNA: TGTGCCAGCAGCCCCCGGGTGGGAGATCGGGAGACCCAGTACTTC.

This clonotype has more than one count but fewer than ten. The CDR3 DNA sequence: TGTGCCAGCAGCTTAGCCAGGGGAGTAGGAAACACCATATATTTT. Protein product: CASSLARGVGNTIYF. The chain is built from TRBV7-2 and TRBJ1-3; maybe TRBD1 (6 bases). V was pared by 0 bases and J by 4 bases, with 10 bases between. Germline lookup yields CDR1 SGHTA and CDR2 FQGNSA. CDR3 length: 15 residues.

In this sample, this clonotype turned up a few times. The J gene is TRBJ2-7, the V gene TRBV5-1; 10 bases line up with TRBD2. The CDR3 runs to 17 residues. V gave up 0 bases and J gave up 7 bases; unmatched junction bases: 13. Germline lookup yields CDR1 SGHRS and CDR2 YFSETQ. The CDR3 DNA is TGCGCCAGCAGCTTGGCGGCTACTAGCGGGATCTCCTTGGAGCAGTACTTC. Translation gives CASSLAATSGISLEQYF.